A single sample is the source of the 24 T cell receptor beta chains below, sequenced in a study of blood T cell repertoires in COVID-19. Produced via immunoSEQ multiplex PCR; TCRdb's table is partial and in-frame only. The sample holds about 330,000 clones, more than 70% seen once. Sequenced sample: peripheral blood. The receptors here all came from a man aged 18 to 30 who had recovered from COVID-19.

The chain links TRBV15 to TRBJ1-1; D is possibly TRBD1 (6 bases). The CDR3 extends over 16 amino acids. The V end was cut by 1 base, the J end by 7 bases, with 19 bases between. The germline V gene has CDR1 LNHNV and CDR2 YYDKDF (reference sequence). The DNA for the CDR3 is TGTGCCACCAGCAGAGGTCGGGGGGGCAGAAAAGATGAAGCTTTCTTT. As protein: CATSRGRGGRKDEAFF.

The CDR3 protein is CASSDGTSVPGELFF. CDR3 coding DNA: TGTGCCAGCAGCGACGGGACTAGCGTTCCCGGGGAGCTGTTTTTT. The genes are TRBV13 and TRBJ2-2; 10 bases match TRBD2. The CDR3 totals 15 residues. V gave up 5 bases and J gave up 6 bases; unmatched junction bases: 6. The V gene's germline CDR1 is PRHDT and CDR2 FYEKMQ (reference sequence).

CDR3 sequence: CASSLVWTVDTGELFF. In DNA, the CDR3 is TGTGCCAGCAGCTTAGTATGGACAGTCGACACCGGGGAGCTGTTTTTT. V gene TRBV7-7 combines with J gene TRBJ2-2, with D possibly being TRBD1 (6 bases). The CDR3 has 16 residues. Trimming took 1 base from V and 3 from J, leaving 12 bases between them. CDR1 is SSHAT, CDR2 FNYEAQ, per germline (reference sequence).

The chain combines TRBV12-3 or TRBV12-4 with TRBJ1-1; TRBD1 might be the D (5 bases). The CDR3 length is 13 residues. Trimming removed 7 bases at V and 3 bases at J, with 12 bases between. The DNA of the CDR3 is TGTGCCAGCACCTTCGGAGGGGACACTGAAGCTTTCTTT. As protein: CASTFGGDTEAFF.

V gene TRBV12-3 or TRBV12-4 combines with J gene TRBJ2-7, with unresolved D. Trimming removed 5 bases at V and 3 bases at J, with 11 bases between. The CDR3 sequence is 13 residues long. CDR3 nucleotide sequence: TGTGCCAGCAGTCCCCGGGTTAACTACGAGCAGTACTTC. It yields the protein CASSPRVNYEQYF.

This clone was detected only a few times. The rearrangement links TRBV7-8 to TRBJ2-7; no definite D call. With 0 bases removed from V and 6 bases from J, the gap between germline ends came to 12 bases. The CDR3 runs 14 residues. Germline loops: CDR1 SGHVS, CDR2 FQNEAQ. CDR3 protein: CASSLARAFGEQYF. CDR3 DNA sequence: TGTGCCAGCAGCTTAGCTCGAGCCTTCGGCGAGCAGTACTTC. Complete variable domain (other parts from reference TRBV7-8 and TRBJ2-7): GAGVSQSPRYKVAKRGQDVALRCDPISGHVSLFWYQQALGQGPEFLTYFQNEAQLDKSGLPSDRFFAERPEGSVSTLKIQRTQQEDSAVYLCASSLARAFGEQYFGPGTRLTVT.

In DNA, the CDR3 is TGCGCCAGCAGCTCCCGGGAGACCCCAACCGGGGAGCTGTTTTTT. It translates to CASSSRETPTGELFF. The chain uses TRBV4-1 and TRBJ2-2, with a tentative D call TRBD2 (6 bases). In germline, CDR1 is MGHRA, CDR2 YSYEKL. This CDR3 region has 15 residues. V lost 5 bases and J lost 5, with 15 bases in between.

This rearrangement joins TRBV7-9 to TRBJ1-4; TRBD1 aligns across 8 bases. Per the germline V gene, CDR1 is SEHNR and CDR2 is FQNEAQ (reference sequence). J gave up 4 bases and V 2 bases, and 6 bases lay outside the gene matches. This CDR3 is 16 amino acids long. The CDR3 protein is CASSLPLDRVNEKLFF. In DNA form, the CDR3 reads TGTGCCAGCAGCTTACCCTTGGACAGGGTTAATGAAAAACTGTTTTTT.

The rearrangement uses TRBV7-3 and TRBJ2-1, with D possibly matching TRBD1 (5 bases). Germline V gene data show CDR1 as SGHTA and CDR2 as FQGTGA. The CDR3 sequence is 13 residues long. Trimming removed 5 bases from V and 4 bases from J, with 9 bases in between. Here the CDR3 DNA reads TGTGCCAGCAGCGTGGGGCATTACAATGAGCAGTTCTTC. This sequence encodes CASSVGHYNEQFF.

This sequence joins TRBV6-5 and TRBJ2-1; D is undetermined. The length of the CDR3 is 13 residues. The germline CDR1 and CDR2 sequences are MNHEY and SVGAGI. The V and J ends lost 7 bases and 6 bases respectively, with 13 bases between them. This CDR3 reads CASTPKARNEQFF. For the CDR3, the DNA is TGTGCCAGCACCCCCAAAGCCCGCAATGAGCAGTTCTTC.

The rearrangement uses TRBV9 and TRBJ2-3; D uncertain. Trimming removed 3 bases from V and 4 bases from J, with 12 bases in between. The CDR3 is 14 amino acids. Germline V gene data show CDR1 as SGDLS and CDR2 as YYNGEE. The CDR3 bases are TGTGCCAGCAGCGACGGAGAGGTAGCAGATACGCAGTATTTT. It is translated as CASSDGEVADTQYF.

This chain connects TRBV5-6 to TRBJ1-1; D remains ambiguous. Trimming cost V 0 bases and J 3 bases, with 18 bases left between them. Germline CDR1 reads SGHDT; CDR2 reads YYEEEE. There are 17 residues in the CDR3. This CDR3 reads CASSLGFKRAWYTEAFF. In DNA form, the CDR3 reads TGTGCCAGCAGCTTGGGCTTCAAGCGGGCCTGGTACACTGAAGCTTTCTTT.

The rearrangement uses TRBV18 and TRBJ1-1, with unresolved D. V was cut by 2 bases and J by 1 base, with 8 bases left in between. There are 14 residues in the CDR3. The germline CDR1 and CDR2 sequences are KGHSH and LQKENI. This chain's CDR3 is CASSPGGSNTEAFF. CDR3 DNA: TGTGCCAGCTCACCAGGCGGGTCGAACACTGAAGCTTTCTTT.

This chain links TRBV7-2 with TRBJ2-5, with a possible D match to TRBD2 (6 bases). Germline CDR1 is SGHTA and CDR2 is FQGNSA. This CDR3 has 16 residues. The V and J ends lost 5 bases and 5 bases respectively, with 21 bases between them. CDR3: CASSQNLGWLAETQYF. The CDR3 DNA follows: TGTGCCAGCAGCCAAAACCTCGGGTGGCTAGCGGAGACCCAGTACTTC.

This clone was observed a few times. Different DNA sequences within this sample yield the same CDR3. The chain uses TRBV12-3 or TRBV12-4 and TRBJ1-1, with D unresolved. There are 13 residues in the CDR3. Trimming left V 4 bases short and J 1 base short, with 7 bases between. This CDR3 reads CASSSRGNTEAFF. The CDR3, as DNA: TGTGCCAGCAGTTCGCGGGGGAACACTGAAGCTTTCTTT.

The chain couples TRBV9 to TRBJ1-5; 7 positions agree with TRBD1. The CDR3 is 16 amino acids. J gave up 6 bases and V 9 bases, and 18 bases lay outside the gene matches. Germline V gene sequence: CDR1 SGDLS, CDR2 YYNGEE. CDR3 nucleotides: TGTGCCACATCTTCGACAGGGACTGATGGCAGTCAGCCCCAGCATTTT. Its protein product is CATSSTGTDGSQPQHF.

This clone was seen just once. The chain combines TRBV6-5 with TRBJ1-2, with TRBD1 as a possible D gene (5 bases). From germline, CDR1 is MNHEY and CDR2 SVGAGI. V was shortened by 3 bases and J by 7 bases, with 12 bases between the two germline ends. The length of the CDR3 is 13 residues. CDR3 loop: CASSYLVGGGYTF. The CDR3 coding sequence is TGTGCCAGCAGTTATCTTGTGGGGGGTGGCTACACCTTC.

The chain joins TRBV5-1 to TRBJ1-1; D uncertain. Trimming took off 2 bases at V and 5 bases at J, with 16 bases between the two ends. The CDR3 has 15 amino acids. Germline V gives CDR1 SGHRS, CDR2 YFSETQ. This CDR3 is CASSLDPGGKTEAFF. CDR3 in DNA: TGCGCCAGCAGCTTAGACCCGGGAGGGAAGACTGAAGCTTTCTTT.

V and J are TRBV25-1 and TRBJ2-1; perhaps TRBD1 as D (5 bases). V gave up 5 bases and J gave up 4 bases, with 12 bases separating them. The germline V gene has CDR1 MGHDK and CDR2 SYGVNS. This CDR3 is 14 amino acids long. CDR3 protein: CASSPPRVYNEQFF. The CDR3, as DNA: TGTGCCAGCAGTCCCCCCAGGGTTTACAATGAGCAGTTCTTC.

This sequence joins TRBV30 and TRBJ2-1; TRBD1 matches 7 bases. Germline CDR1 reads GTSNPN; CDR2 reads SVGIG (reference sequence). The CDR3 consists of 12 residues. V dropped 3 bases and J dropped 8; count of bases not matched to a gene: 4. DNA of the CDR3: TGTGCCTGGAGCGGGACAGAGTATGAGCAGTTCTTC. Residues: CAWSGTEYEQFF.

This rearrangement joins TRBV6-4 to TRBJ2-3; TRBD2 is a possible D gene (5 bases). Germline-derived CDR1 and CDR2 are MRHNA and SNTAGT. The CDR3 sequence is 15 residues long. Trimming cost V 6 bases and J 3 bases, with 16 bases left between them. CDR3 in amino acids: CASRFEASLTDTQYF. The CDR3 coding sequence is TGTGCCAGCAGATTCGAGGCTAGCCTAACAGATACGCAGTATTTT.

This clone was seen a single time. This chain links TRBV7-2 with TRBJ1-1, with 12 bases fitting TRBD1. Trimming cost V 6 bases and J 4 bases; bases outside gene matches: 9. The CDR3 extends over 16 amino acids. CDR1 SGHTA and CDR2 FQGNSA come from the germline V gene. CDR3 protein: CASSVGQGALSTEAFF. The CDR3 region has the DNA TGTGCCAGCAGTGTGGGACAGGGGGCGCTGAGCACTGAAGCTTTCTTT.

This chain joins TRBV9 and TRBJ1-5; possibly TRBD1 for D (6 bases). Germline V lookup: CDR1 SGDLS, CDR2 YYNGEE. The CDR3 loop spans 14 amino acids. The germline V and J ends were trimmed by 7 bases and 5 bases, with 16 bases remaining between them. CDR3 amino acids: CASGQGFVYQPQHF. The DNA for the CDR3 is TGTGCCAGCGGTCAGGGGTTCGTCTATCAGCCCCAGCATTTT.

This clone was seen a few times. The chain combines TRBV19 with TRBJ2-1; 9 positions agree with TRBD1. The CDR3 has 15 residues. Germline V gene lookup returns CDR1 LNHDA and CDR2 SQIVND (reference sequence). J gave up 6 bases and V 2 bases, and 5 bases lay outside the gene matches. The CDR3 DNA is TGTGCCAGTAGTATAAGCAGACAGGGGGGCAATGAGCAGTTCTTC. It codes for CASSISRQGGNEQFF.